A single sample is the source of the 24 T cell receptor beta chains below, sequenced in a study of T-cell reconstitution after alpha-beta-depleted transplantation in children. This sample's TCRbeta library carried unique molecular identifier barcodes. TCRdb itself ran the PCR reads through MiXCR, one entry per CDR3 protein. The sample includes some 350,000 distinct CDR3 sequences, around 15% of them seen just once. The material was PBMCs, mostly from graft donor cells, obtained 360 days after TCRalphabeta/CD19-depleted stem cell transplant. Source of these receptors: a male patient under 10 years old who had a stem cell transplant for acute lymphoblastic leukemia, so the T cells may come from the graft donor.

This clonotype appeared a few times. This chain uses TRBV7-9 with TRBJ2-3, with 7 bases fitting TRBD1. CDR1 SEHNR and CDR2 FQNEAQ come from the germline V gene (reference sequence). CDR3 length equals 13 residues. The trim removed 8 bases at V and 2 bases at J, leaving 4 bases unmatched. DNA for the CDR3: TGTGCCAGCCGGGACAGATACACAGATACGCAGTATTTT. Translation: CASRDRYTDTQYF.

The V gene is TRBV6-1, the J gene TRBJ1-5, with a possible D match to TRBD1 (5 bases). The CDR3 contains 13 residues. Germline assignment: CDR1 MNHNS and CDR2 SASEGT. V lost 5 bases and J 5 bases, leaving 10 bases between the germline ends. The CDR3 reads CASSRLGDQPQHF. CDR3 DNA: TGTGCCAGCAGTCGTTTGGGGGATCAGCCCCAGCATTTT.

In its sample, this clonotype was seen a few times. The rearrangement links TRBV20-1 to TRBJ2-5; maybe TRBD2 (6 bases). V was clipped by 3 bases and J by 2 bases, with 25 bases between them. The CDR3 extends over 18 amino acids. Per the germline V gene, CDR1 is DFQATT and CDR2 is SNEGSKA (reference sequence). The DNA of the CDR3 is TGCAGTGCTAGGGGATCCCGGGAGAGCAGGTGGGGTCAAGAGACCCAGTACTTC. Translation gives CSARGSRESRWGQETQYF.

This clonotype was recorded once. V is TRBV5-1 and J is TRBJ1-1; D not certain. Trimming left V 0 bases short and J 1 base short, with 7 bases between. The germline V gene encodes CDR1 SGHRS and CDR2 YFSETQ. The length of the CDR3 is 14 residues. DNA for the CDR3: TGCGCCAGCAGCTTGGAAAATTGGAACACTGAAGCTTTCTTT. It yields the protein CASSLENWNTEAFF.

This clonotype has ten or more counts. The rearrangement joins TRBV12-3 or TRBV12-4 to TRBJ2-7; TRBD1 matches 10 bases. V lost 5 bases, J lost 3 bases, and 4 bases stayed unmatched. The CDR3 has 14 amino acids. The DNA for the CDR3 is TGTGCCAGCAGTCTAAGGACAGGGGGCTACGAGCAGTACTTC. Translating it yields CASSLRTGGYEQYF.

V is TRBV11-2 and J is TRBJ2-2; 10 bases are a match to TRBD2. J gave up 6 bases and V 2 bases, and 9 bases lay outside the gene matches. Looked up from germline, CDR1 is SGHAT and CDR2 is FQNNGV. The CDR3 has 17 amino acids. CDR3 loop: CASSLRGGLAGAGELFF. In nucleotides, the CDR3 is TGTGCCAGCAGCTTAAGGGGAGGTCTAGCGGGAGCCGGGGAGCTGTTTTTT.

This clonotype turned up a few times. The rearrangement links TRBV12-3 or TRBV12-4 to TRBJ2-3; TRBD2 agrees at 8 bases. Losses at the gene ends were 9 bases for V and 5 bases for J; bases not matched to a gene: 1. The CDR3 sequence is 11 residues long. The CDR3 DNA is TGTGCCAGTAGCGGGATAGATACGCAGTATTTT. It encodes CASSGIDTQYF.

The chain joins TRBV7-2 to TRBJ1-6, with D hard to call. Germline-derived CDR1 and CDR2 are SGHTA and FQGNSA. V shed 3 bases and J shed 6 bases, with 9 bases lying between them. CDR3 length: 14 amino acids. CDR3 region: CASSLLKSNSPLHF. CDR3 coding DNA: TGTGCCAGCAGCTTGCTAAAATCTAATTCACCCCTCCACTTT.

A few counts support this clonotype. The gene calls are TRBV28 and TRBJ2-1; 9 bases are a match to TRBD2. CDR1 is MDHEN and CDR2 is SYDVKM in the germline V gene. CDR3 length equals 19 residues. The trim removed 2 bases at V and 0 bases at J, leaving 11 bases unmatched. The CDR3 is CASSLTPWGSGSSYNEQFF. The CDR3 nucleotides read TGTGCCAGCAGTTTAACCCCCTGGGGTAGCGGGAGCTCCTACAATGAGCAGTTCTTC.

This clonotype was seen a handful of times. The rearrangement links TRBV20-1 to TRBJ1-1; 8 bases align to TRBD1. The junction had 3 bases not matched to a gene; V was cut back by 0 bases and J by 3 bases. The CDR3 is 14 amino acids. Germline V gene lookup returns CDR1 DFQATT and CDR2 SNEGSKA (reference sequence). The DNA of the CDR3 is TGCAGTGCTAGAGAGGTACAGGGGGACACTGAAGCTTTCTTT. Translation gives CSAREVQGDTEAFF.

This clonotype has a single count. This could be a read error, since a much larger clone is one nucleotide away. The genes are TRBV3-1 and TRBJ1-3; D unresolved. V lost 4 bases to trimming and J lost 0 bases, with 10 bases between them. CDR1 is LGHDT and CDR2 is YNNKEL in the germline V gene (reference sequence). CDR3 size: 15 residues. The CDR3: CASSPLGNSGNTIYF. The CDR3 DNA sequence: TGTGCCAGCAGCCCTCTGGGGAACTCTGGAAACACCATATATTTT.

This clonotype was detected many times. This sequence joins TRBV12-3 or TRBV12-4 and TRBJ2-7, with D perhaps matching TRBD2 (6 bases). This CDR3 is built from 14 residues. V was clipped by 5 bases and J by 4 bases, with 15 bases between them. CDR3 nucleotides: TGTGCCAGCAGTCGGCCGGGACTTCAATACGAGCAGTACTTC. This translates into CASSRPGLQYEQYF.

This clonotype occurred many times. The J gene is TRBJ2-7, the V gene TRBV4-3; no definite D call. This CDR3 comprises 12 residues. Germline V gene sequence: CDR1 LGHNA, CDR2 YSLEER. Trimming took 0 bases from V and 11 from J, leaving 11 bases between them. Here the CDR3 reads CASSQDNFLEYF. For the CDR3, the DNA is TGCGCCAGCAGCCAAGATAACTTTTTGGAGTACTTC.

The V call is TRBV28, the J call TRBJ2-5; TRBD1 might be the D (5 bases). V dropped 3 bases and J dropped 1 base, with 12 bases sitting between them. The CDR3 extends over 15 amino acids. The germline gives CDR1 MDHEN, CDR2 SYDVKM. The CDR3 bases are TGTGCCAGCAGTTTGGGGCAGGCAATCCAAGAGACCCAGTACTTC. It yields the protein CASSLGQAIQETQYF.

V usage is TRBV28 and J usage is TRBJ2-3, with D possibly matching TRBD2 (6 bases). The CDR3 runs to 15 residues. Germline CDR1 is MDHEN and CDR2 is SYDVKM. With 3 bases removed from V and 2 bases from J, the gap between germline ends came to 12 bases. CDR3 nucleotides: TGTGCCAGCAGTTTTTTGCGGGGTCACACAGATACGCAGTATTTT. This encodes CASSFLRGHTDTQYF.

This clonotype was counted between two and nine times. The gene calls are TRBV20-1 and TRBJ2-3; D gene uncertain. The V end was cut by 4 bases, the J end by 2 bases, with 13 bases between. The CDR3 sequence is 14 residues long. The germline CDR1 and CDR2 sequences are DFQATT and SNEGSKA (reference sequence). The CDR3 nucleotides read TGCAGTGCTAAAGCCTTTCCCTACACAGATACGCAGTATTTT. As protein: CSAKAFPYTDTQYF.

The J gene is TRBJ2-1, the V gene TRBV7-2; D is perhaps TRBD1 or TRBD2 (5 bases each). V lost 5 bases to trimming and J lost 5 bases, with 13 bases between them. The CDR3 runs 14 residues. The germline V gene encodes CDR1 SGHTA and CDR2 FQGNSA. The CDR3 loop is CASSQGRGDNEQFF. Written as DNA, the CDR3 is TGTGCCAGCAGCCAAGGTAGAGGGGACAATGAGCAGTTCTTC.

This clonotype was counted a few times. The rearrangement joins TRBV7-9 to TRBJ1-3; D uncertain. Trimming left V 5 bases short and J 4 bases short, with 15 bases between. The germline V gene encodes CDR1 SEHNR and CDR2 FQNEAQ (reference sequence). This CDR3 region has 15 residues. The DNA for the CDR3 is TGTGCCAGCAGCCCGGAAGTGGTGAGAGGAAACACCATATATTTT. This encodes CASSPEVVRGNTIYF.

The V and J genes are TRBV9 and TRBJ2-3, with TRBD1 matching over 8 bases. Losses at the gene ends were 0 bases for V and 2 bases for J; bases not matched to a gene: 11. This CDR3 comprises 18 residues. Germline V gene sequence: CDR1 SGDLS, CDR2 YYNGEE. The CDR3 sequence is CASSVGELRTGITDTQYF. CDR3 DNA: TGTGCCAGCAGCGTAGGAGAACTAAGGACAGGGATCACAGATACGCAGTATTTT.

This clonotype was observed a few times. The V gene is TRBV5-6, the J gene TRBJ1-1; possible D gene TRBD1, 6 bases. The V end was cut by 5 bases, the J end by 0 bases, with 14 bases between. CDR3 length: 15 residues. In germline, CDR1 is SGHDT, CDR2 YYEEEE. The CDR3 loop reads CASRPGQRMNTEAFF. CDR3 DNA: TGTGCCAGCAGGCCGGGACAACGAATGAACACTGAAGCTTTCTTT. Full variable domain (missing parts from reference TRBV5-6 and TRBJ1-1): DAGVTQSPTHLIKTRGQQVTLRCSPKSGHDTVSWYQQALGQGPQFIFQYYEEEERQRGNFPDRFSGHQFPNYSSELNVNALLLGDSALYLCASRPGQRMNTEAFFGQGTRLTVV.

The chain joins TRBV7-2 to TRBJ2-7; D possibly corresponds to TRBD2 (6 bases). Deletions cut 2 bases from V and 7 bases from J, with 15 bases between. The germline CDR1 and CDR2 sequences are SGHTA and FQGNSA. CDR3 length: 14 residues. Written as DNA, the CDR3 is TGTGCCAGCAGCTTACTAACGGGAGCAGGGGAGCAGTACTTC. It specifies CASSLLTGAGEQYF.

J is TRBJ2-7 and V is TRBV11-2, with D possibly being TRBD1 (5 bases). CDR3 length equals 15 residues. CDR1 is SGHAT, CDR2 FQNNGV, per germline. Between the trimmed V and J ends, which lost 4 bases and 2 bases, there was a span of 15 bases. For the CDR3, the DNA is TGTGCCAGCAGCTGGGCCCTGGGGCCCCCCTACGAGCAGTACTTC. Protein sequence: CASSWALGPPYEQYF.

In this sample, this clonotype turned up a few times. This chain joins TRBV29-1 and TRBJ2-7; D might be TRBD1 (6 bases). Germline values: CDR1 SQVTM, CDR2 ANQGSEA. Trimming removed 7 bases at V and 0 bases at J, with 10 bases between. CDR3 length equals 12 residues. The CDR3 sequence is CSGGQDSYEQYF. The DNA of the CDR3 is TGCAGCGGGGGACAAGACTCCTACGAGCAGTACTTC.

V gene TRBV20-1 combines with J gene TRBJ2-2; 10 bases fit TRBD2. The CDR3 is 16 residues long. Germline V gene sequence: CDR1 DFQATT, CDR2 SNEGSKA (reference sequence). The V gene end was trimmed by 3 bases and the J gene end by 6 bases; junction bases not matched to a gene: 10. CDR3 sequence reads: CSASPGLAGGAGELFF. The CDR3 DNA reads TGCAGTGCTAGTCCCGGGTTAGCGGGAGGCGCCGGGGAGCTGTTTTTT.